This T cell receptor (beta chain) was retrieved from a study of shared T cell receptors in the human thymus. Clones were sequenced by immunoSEQ multiplex PCR, and TCRdb holds only the in-frame ones, with some missing. This sample carries about 610,000 clones, 88% of them seen once, and the ten largest clones take 0.0085% to 0.012%. The germline V gene encodes CDR1 SEHNR and CDR2 FQNEAQ (reference sequence). The CDR3 extends over 16 amino acids. Trimming at V came to 1 base and at J to 6 bases, leaving 7 bases not matched to a gene. These data also featured in a second study, about human thymus T cells. Per that paper: Thymic resections from corrective heart surgery supplied the tissue. Thymic and blood repertoires appeared to display a bias in their usage of V and J genes.

This rearrangement joins TRBV7-9 to TRBJ2-1; 9 bases match TRBD2. Sequenced material: thymocytes. This receptor was identified in a boy under two years old with a congenital heart defect. The CDR3: CASSLEGGRALNEQFF. CDR3 DNA sequence: TGTGCCAGCAGCTTAGAGGGCGGGAGGGCCCTCAATGAGCAGTTCTTC.